This entry features one T cell receptor beta chain sequence. The authors' processing: Reference gene primer amplification gave estimated nucleated cell counts. Using immunoSEQ multiplex PCR, the repertoire was profiled, and TCRdb retains in-frame clones only, with some absent. D and trimming come from the DNA, and the V and J calls and clone size come from that table. The sample has almost 80,000 clones, approximately 82% seen once; the top ten hold less than 40%. Germline assignment: CDR1 SGHRS and CDR2 YFSETQ. V trimming: 3 bases; J trimming: 8 bases; junction bases outside the gene matches: 2. The CDR3 spans 14 residues. This record comes from a study of blood T cell repertoires in COVID-19. Whole-study context: Whether acute or convalescent, the COVID-19 samples came from the United States, Italy and Spain. Sample material is recorded as cDNA or gDNA derived from T cells, B-cell-depleted T cells, or PBMCs.

Material: peripheral blood. This TCR was sampled from a woman in her 70s with acute or convalescent COVID-19. The chain carries TRBV5-1 and TRBJ1-4; 12 bases line up with TRBD1. Here the CDR3 reads CASSSGTGGEKLFF. CDR3 nucleotide sequence: TGCGCCAGCAGCTCCGGGACAGGGGGCGAAAAACTGTTTTTT. Variable domain in full (rest from reference TRBV5-1 and TRBJ1-4): KAGVTQTPRYLIKTRGQQVTLSCSPISGHRSVSWYQQTPGQGLQFLFEYFSETQRNKGNFPGRFSGRQFSNSRSEMNVSTLELGDSALYLCASSSGTGGEKLFFGSGTQLSVL.